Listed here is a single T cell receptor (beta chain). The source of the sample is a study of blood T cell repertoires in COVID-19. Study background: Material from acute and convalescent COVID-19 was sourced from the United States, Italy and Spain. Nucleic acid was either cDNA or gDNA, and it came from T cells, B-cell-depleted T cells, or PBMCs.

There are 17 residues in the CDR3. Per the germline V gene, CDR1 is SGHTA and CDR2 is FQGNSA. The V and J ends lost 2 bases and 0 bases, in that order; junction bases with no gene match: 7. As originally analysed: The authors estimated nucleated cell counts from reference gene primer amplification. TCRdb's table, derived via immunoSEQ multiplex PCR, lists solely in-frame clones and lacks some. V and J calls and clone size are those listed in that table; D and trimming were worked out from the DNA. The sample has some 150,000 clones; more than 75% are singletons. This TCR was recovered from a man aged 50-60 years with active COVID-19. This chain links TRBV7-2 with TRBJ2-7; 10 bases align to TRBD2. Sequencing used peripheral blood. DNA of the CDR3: TGTGCCAGCAGCTTATGGAGTAGCGGGGGGTCCTCCTACGAGCAGTACTTC. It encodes CASSLWSSGGSSYEQYF.